This T cell receptor (beta chain) is drawn from a study of T cell responses to AZD1222 COVID-19 vaccine. With regard to this clone: What it binds is not known.

The CDR3 consists of 15 residues. After removal of 5 bases from V and 7 bases from J, the junction contained 9 bases not matched to a gene. The germline V gene encodes CDR1 SGHVS and CDR2 FQNEAQ. Findings and limits, study-wide: Targets within unmutated variant regions were reportedly found for nearly half of spike-specific TCRs. Clonal diversity may have been underestimated in mostly white British donors. Spike-specific TCR breadth and depth were elevated following two AZD1222 doses.

The data were produced by immunoSEQ multiplex PCR, yet TCRdb's version contains in-frame clones alone and is incomplete. The sample lists approximately 28,000 clones, around 89% occurring once. Investigators merged groups given second doses at roughly 4 or roughly 12 weeks. The sequenced sample was peripheral blood, obtained 28 days after the second AZD1222 dose. J is TRBJ1-4 and V is TRBV7-8, with TRBD1 matching 8 bases. The receptor was isolated from an adult who received the AZD1222 COVID-19 vaccine. This CDR3 reads CASSSHRGTGEKLFF. The CDR3 DNA reads TGTGCCAGCAGCAGCCACAGGGGGACGGGTGAAAAACTGTTTTTT.